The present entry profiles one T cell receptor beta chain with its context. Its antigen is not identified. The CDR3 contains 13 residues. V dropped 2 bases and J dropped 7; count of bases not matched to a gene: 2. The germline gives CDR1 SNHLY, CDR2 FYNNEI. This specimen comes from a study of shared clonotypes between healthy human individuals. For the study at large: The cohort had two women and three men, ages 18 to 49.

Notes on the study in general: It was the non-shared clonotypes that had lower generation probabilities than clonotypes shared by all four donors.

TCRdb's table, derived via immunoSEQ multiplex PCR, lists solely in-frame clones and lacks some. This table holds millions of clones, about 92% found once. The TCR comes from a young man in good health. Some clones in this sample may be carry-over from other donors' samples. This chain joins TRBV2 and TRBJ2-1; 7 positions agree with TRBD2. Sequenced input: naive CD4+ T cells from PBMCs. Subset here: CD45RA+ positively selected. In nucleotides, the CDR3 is TGTGCCAGCAGTGAACGGACTAGGAATGAGCAGTTCTTC. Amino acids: CASSERTRNEQFF.